The next 27 T cell receptor beta chains were all read from a single sample in a study of blood T cell repertoires in COVID-19. Method: immunoSEQ multiplex PCR; TCRdb's copy keeps in-frame clones and lacks some. The sample consists of 190,000 or so clones, more than 75% of them appearing once. Sequenced material: peripheral blood. The receptors stem from a man between 40 and 49 years old with active or convalescent COVID-19.

This rearrangement joins TRBV9 to TRBJ2-5, with D perhaps TRBD1 (6 bases). The CDR3 sequence is 15 residues long. The ends were cut back, 2 bases at V and 5 bases at J, with 16 bases in the middle. Germline V CDR1 and CDR2: SGDLS, YYNGEE. The CDR3 DNA reads TGTGCCAGCAGCGTGAAGGGGGATAGCCGGGAGACCCAGTACTTC. Residues: CASSVKGDSRETQYF.

V is TRBV5-1 and J is TRBJ2-1; no firm D call. V shed 4 bases and J shed 8 bases, with 13 bases lying between them. The CDR3 is 13 residues long. Germline CDR1 and CDR2: SGHRS and YFSETQ. The DNA for the CDR3 is TGCGCCAGCAGCCCTGAGGTATTGTATGAGCAGTTCTTC. Translation gives CASSPEVLYEQFF.

V gene TRBV7-2 combines with J gene TRBJ2-7; D perhaps matches TRBD2 (6 bases). CDR3 size: 13 residues. Germline V gives CDR1 SGHTA, CDR2 FQGNSA. The germline V and J ends were trimmed by 5 bases and 2 bases, with 10 bases remaining between them. The CDR3 reads CASSRSGPYEQYF. The CDR3, as DNA: TGTGCCAGCAGCAGAAGCGGGCCCTACGAGCAGTACTTC.

The chain carries TRBV24-1 and TRBJ2-1; 12 bases match TRBD2. V shed 3 bases, J shed 7 bases, and the junction held 6 bases outside the gene matches. The CDR3 consists of 16 residues. Germline V gene sequence: CDR1 KGHDR, CDR2 SFDVKD. The CDR3 sequence is CATSDPLAGGLNEQFF. DNA for the CDR3: TGTGCCACCAGTGATCCGCTAGCGGGGGGGCTTAATGAGCAGTTCTTC.

The chain employs TRBV12-3 or TRBV12-4 and TRBJ1-2; D might be TRBD1 (6 bases). Trimming removed 4 bases at V and 4 bases at J, with 10 bases between. CDR3 length: 13 amino acids. The CDR3: CASSSQGTYGYTF. The CDR3 bases are TGTGCCAGCAGTTCACAGGGAACCTATGGCTACACCTTC.

This clone was seen once. Germline is not matched at one junction end, which may reflect a read error. J is TRBJ2-7 and V is TRBV2, with D possibly TRBD2 on 8 matching bases. This CDR3 region has 15 residues. The germline V gene has CDR1 SNHLY and CDR2 FYNNEI. CDR3 sequence (DNA): TGTGCCCGCAGGGGGGGGGCGGGGGGCGTGTACGAGCAGTACTTC. Protein sequence: CARRGGAGGVYEQYF.

The chain recombines TRBV5-8 with TRBJ1-4; 9 positions agree with TRBD1. The junction had 3 bases not matched to a gene; V was cut back by 4 bases and J by 5 bases. The length of the CDR3 is 14 residues. Germline CDR1 reads SGHTS; CDR2 reads YDEGEE. CDR3 in amino acids: CASSLQGANEKLFF. The CDR3 coding sequence is TGTGCCAGCAGCCTACAGGGGGCGAATGAAAAACTGTTTTTT.

Details on this clone: Sequence at one end of the junction differs from germline and may be a read error. The J gene is TRBJ2-5, the V gene TRBV14, with TRBD1 as a possible D gene (6 bases). In germline, CDR1 is SGHDN, CDR2 FVKESK. The length of the CDR3 is 23 residues. CDR3 bases: TGTGCCAGCAGCGAAGATCTCCTTAAAATACAGGGTAGGGTGTATTTCACCCAAGAGACCCAGTACTTC. Protein: CASSEDLLKIQGRVYFTQETQYF.

The chain employs TRBV16 and TRBJ1-5; D gene unclear. V was pared by 0 bases and J by 4 bases, with 7 bases between. The CDR3 has 14 residues. CDR1 is KGHSY and CDR2 is FQNENV in the germline V gene. The CDR3 DNA is TGTGCCAGCAGCCAATCAGGAGGGAATCAGCCCCAGCATTTT. Its protein product is CASSQSGGNQPQHF. Full variable domain (remainder filled in from reference TRBV16 and TRBJ1-5): GEEVAQTPKHLVRGEGQKAKLYCAPIKGHSYVFWYQQVLKNEFKFLISFQNENVFDETGMPKERFSAKCLPNSPCSLEIQATKLEDSAVYFCASSQSGGNQPQHFGDGTRLSIL.

This chain links TRBV28 with TRBJ2-7, with 9 bases that match TRBD1. The ends lost 1 base at V and 2 bases at J; junction bases unmatched: 6. Germline-derived CDR1 and CDR2 are MDHEN and SYDVKM. CDR3 length equals 16 residues. The CDR3 spells CASSLFLTGGAYEQYF. CDR3 sequence (DNA): TGTGCCAGCAGTTTATTCCTGACAGGGGGGGCCTACGAGCAGTACTTC.

The rearrangement links TRBV7-9 to TRBJ2-1, with 10 positions matching TRBD2. Trimming took 0 bases from V and 10 from J; bases not matched to a gene: 6. The CDR3 has 15 amino acids. Looked up from germline, CDR1 is SEHNR and CDR2 is FQNEAQ (reference sequence). The CDR3 spells CASSLASGGAGEQFF. In DNA form, the CDR3 reads TGTGCCAGCAGCTTAGCGAGCGGGGGGGCAGGAGAGCAGTTCTTC. The full variable domain, rest sourced from reference TRBV7-9 and TRBJ2-1, is DTGVSQNPRHKITKRGQNVTFRCDPISEHNRLYWYRQTLGQGPEFLTYFQNEAQLEKSRLLSDRFSAERPKGSFSTLEIQRTEQGDSAMYLCASSLASGGAGEQFFGPGTRLTVL.

The chain employs TRBV4-1 and TRBJ1-1; D gene uncertain. The CDR3 runs 13 residues. V was shortened by 3 bases and J by 4 bases, with 9 bases between the two germline ends. Looked up from germline, CDR1 is MGHRA and CDR2 is YSYEKL. CDR3 sequence: CASSHGVGTEAFF. CDR3 coding DNA: TGCGCCAGCAGCCACGGGGTTGGCACTGAAGCTTTCTTT.

The V call is TRBV25-1, the J call TRBJ2-7; weak D call: TRBD2 (5 bases). Germline V CDR1 and CDR2: MGHDK, SYGVNS. CDR3 length equals 13 residues. Trimming stripped 3 bases from V and 4 bases from J, with 10 bases between. The CDR3 DNA reads as TGTGCCAGCAGTGAGCCCCGGACTTACGAGCAGTACTTC. Translation: CASSEPRTYEQYF.

This clone has a handful of counts. The chain combines TRBV11-3 with TRBJ2-1, with a possible D match to TRBD1 (6 bases). The CDR3 covers 15 residues. The V gene lost 1 base and the J gene lost 5 bases, with 12 bases spanning the gap. Germline lookup yields CDR1 SGHNT and CDR2 YENEEA. CDR3 sequence: CASSLVGTRDNEQFF. CDR3 bases: TGTGCCAGCAGCTTAGTAGGGACAAGGGACAATGAGCAGTTCTTC.

The chain links TRBV5-4 to TRBJ2-3; 7 positions match TRBD2. J was trimmed by 1 base and V by 1 base; bases with no gene match: 9. CDR3 length: 17 residues. Germline assignment: CDR1 SGHNT and CDR2 YYREEE (reference sequence). The CDR3 region is CASSLMTSGAGTDTQYF. The CDR3 bases are TGTGCCAGCAGCTTGATGACAAGCGGGGCCGGCACAGATACGCAGTATTTT.

The CDR3 region has the DNA TGTGCCTGGAGTGTAAGGTCAGGGTGGACTGAAGCTTTCTTT. Its protein is CAWSVRSGWTEAFF. The rearrangement uses TRBV30 and TRBJ1-1, with TRBD1 as a possible D gene (5 bases). The CDR3 has 14 residues. Per the germline V gene, CDR1 is GTSNPN and CDR2 is SVGIG (reference sequence). Trimming removed 0 bases from V and 5 bases from J, with 13 bases in between.

V usage is TRBV7-8 and J usage is TRBJ2-7; TRBD2 agrees at 9 bases. The CDR3 is 14 amino acids. CDR1 is SGHVS, CDR2 FQNEAQ, per germline. Unmatched junction bases numbered 7, after V lost 3 bases and J lost 7 bases. DNA for the CDR3: TGTGCCAGCAGCTTGCGGGGGGGGCTCTTTGAGCAGTACTTC. Protein sequence: CASSLRGGLFEQYF. Supplemented by reference TRBV7-8 and TRBJ2-7, the full variable domain reads GAGVSQSPRYKVAKRGQDVALRCDPISGHVSLFWYQQALGQGPEFLTYFQNEAQLDKSGLPSDRFFAERPEGSVSTLKIQRTQQEDSAVYLCASSLRGGLFEQYFGPGTRLTVT.

The chain has TRBV5-1 and TRBJ1-1; D is unclear. CDR1 and CDR2 from the germline V gene are SGHRS and YFSETQ. Trimming stripped 1 base from V and 7 bases from J, with 11 bases between. The CDR3 sequence is 13 residues long. The CDR3 loop reads CASSLNRDLEAFF. CDR3 DNA: TGCGCCAGCAGCTTGAACAGAGACCTTGAAGCTTTCTTT.

The table lists this clone with a count of one. The rearrangement links TRBV6-2 or TRBV6-3 to TRBJ1-5; D gene ambiguous. Trimming cost V 6 bases and J 7 bases, with 16 bases left between them. The length of the CDR3 is 14 residues. The germline V gene has CDR1 MNHEY and CDR2 SVGEGT. The CDR3 protein is CASSETSYDQPQHF. CDR3 DNA: TGTGCCAGCAGCGAGACATCTTACGACCAGCCCCAGCATTTT.

This clone is a singleton in its sample. This chain connects TRBV5-6 to TRBJ1-6, with D perhaps TRBD1 (5 bases). There are 14 residues in the CDR3. CDR1 is SGHDT and CDR2 is YYEEEE in the germline V gene. Trimming removed 0 bases from V and 9 bases from J, with 10 bases in between. The DNA of the CDR3 is TGTGCCAGCAGCTTGGCCGGTGGGGCTTCACCCCTCCACTTT. It yields the protein CASSLAGGASPLHF.

V usage is TRBV14 and J usage is TRBJ1-2; 10 bases agree with TRBD1. The germline V gene has CDR1 SGHDN and CDR2 FVKESK. The CDR3 is 14 amino acids. Trimming at V came to 4 bases and at J to 7 bases, leaving 6 bases not matched to a gene. Written as DNA, the CDR3 is TGTGCCAGCAGCCGAAGCCGACAGGGGGCTGGCTACACCTTC. It codes for CASSRSRQGAGYTF.

The chain combines TRBV6-5 with TRBJ1-3; 8 positions agree with TRBD1. With 6 bases clipped from V and 2 bases from J, the junction kept 6 bases outside the gene matches. Germline V gene data show CDR1 as MNHEY and CDR2 as SVGAGI. CDR3 length equals 15 residues. The CDR3 region has the DNA TGTGCCAGCAGAAATGACAGGGGCGCTGGAAACACCATATATTTT. Its translation is CASRNDRGAGNTIYF.

This chain connects TRBV29-1 to TRBJ2-2, with 9 bases matching TRBD1. CDR1 is SQVTM and CDR2 is ANQGSEA in the germline V gene. The junction had 3 bases not matched to a gene; V was cut back by 5 bases and J by 5 bases. The CDR3 has 13 residues. The CDR3 protein is CSVPQGATGELFF. For the CDR3, the DNA is TGCAGCGTTCCACAGGGGGCGACCGGGGAGCTGTTTTTT.

This CDR3 is CAWSVEVSSNEQFF. The CDR3 nucleotides read TGTGCCTGGAGTGTAGAGGTTAGCAGCAATGAGCAGTTCTTC. The chain joins TRBV30 to TRBJ2-1, with D unresolved. The CDR3 is made up of 14 amino acids. From germline, CDR1 is GTSNPN and CDR2 SVGIG (reference sequence). V was pared by 0 bases and J by 6 bases, with 12 bases between.

The chain is built from TRBV30 and TRBJ1-6; 7 bases are a match to TRBD1. Germline V gene data show CDR1 as GTSNPN and CDR2 as SVGIG (reference sequence). V gave up 5 bases and J gave up 7 bases; unmatched junction bases: 8. The CDR3 totals 14 residues. The CDR3 DNA is TGTGCCTGGGCAACCGGGACAGAAAATTCACCCCTCCACTTT. Protein: CAWATGTENSPLHF.

The chain couples TRBV19 to TRBJ2-1, with 9 nucleotides matching TRBD2. Germline-derived CDR1 and CDR2 are LNHDA and SQIVND (reference sequence). Germline trimming cut 1 base from V and 8 bases from J; bases unmatched to any gene: 6. The CDR3 length is 15 residues. CDR3 sequence: CASSIAGLAIHEQFF. The CDR3, as DNA: TGTGCCAGTAGTATAGCGGGACTAGCAATCCATGAGCAGTTCTTC.

CDR3 bases: TGTGCCTCGGGACTAGCGGGTGAAGGGGGGGATACGCAGTATTTT. Protein sequence: CASGLAGEGGDTQYF. V is TRBV10-3 and J is TRBJ2-3, with TRBD2 matching 12 bases. With 11 bases clipped from V and 6 bases from J, the junction kept 12 bases outside the gene matches. The germline V gene encodes CDR1 ENHRY and CDR2 SYGVKD. CDR3 length: 15 residues.